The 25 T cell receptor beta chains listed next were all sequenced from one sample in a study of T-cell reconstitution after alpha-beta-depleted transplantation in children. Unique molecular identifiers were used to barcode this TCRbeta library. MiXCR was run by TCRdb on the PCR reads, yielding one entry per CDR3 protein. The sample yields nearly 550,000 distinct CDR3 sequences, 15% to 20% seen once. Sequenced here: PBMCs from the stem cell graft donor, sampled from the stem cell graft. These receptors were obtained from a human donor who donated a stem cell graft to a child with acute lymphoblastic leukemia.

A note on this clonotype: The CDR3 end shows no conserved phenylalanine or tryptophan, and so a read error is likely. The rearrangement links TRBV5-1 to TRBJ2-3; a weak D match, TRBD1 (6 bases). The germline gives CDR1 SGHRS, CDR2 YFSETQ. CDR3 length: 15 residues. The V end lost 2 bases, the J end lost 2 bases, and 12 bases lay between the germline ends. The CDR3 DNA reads TGCGCCAGCAGCTTAACGACAGGACTCACAGATACGCAGTATATT. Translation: CASSLTTGLTDTQYI.

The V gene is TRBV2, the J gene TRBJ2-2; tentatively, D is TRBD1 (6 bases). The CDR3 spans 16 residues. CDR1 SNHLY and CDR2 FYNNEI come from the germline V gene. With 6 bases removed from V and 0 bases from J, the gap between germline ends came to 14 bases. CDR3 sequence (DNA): TGTGCCAGCAGGGAAAGCAGGGGCGCGAACACCGGGGAGCTGTTTTTT. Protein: CASRESRGANTGELFF. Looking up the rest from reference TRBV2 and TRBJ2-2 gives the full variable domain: EPEVTQTPSHQVTQMGQEVILRCVPISNHLYFYWYRQILGQKVEFLVSFYNNEISEKSEIFDDQFSVERPDGSNFTLKIRSTKLEDSAMYFCASRESRGANTGELFFGEGSRLTVL.

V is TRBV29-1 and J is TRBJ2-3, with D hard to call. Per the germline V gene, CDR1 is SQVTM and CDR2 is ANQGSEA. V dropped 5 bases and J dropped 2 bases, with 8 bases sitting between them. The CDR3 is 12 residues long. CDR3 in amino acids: CSVWLNTDTQYF. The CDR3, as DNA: TGCAGCGTTTGGCTAAACACAGATACGCAGTATTTT.

CDR3 residues: CASSLQGLAGGLTDEQYF. Here the CDR3 DNA reads TGCGCCAGCAGTCTTCAGGGACTAGCGGGAGGGCTGACAGACGAGCAGTACTTC. The chain has TRBV5-1 and TRBJ2-7; 16 bases agree with TRBD2. The junction had 13 bases not matched to a gene; V was cut back by 5 bases and J by 5 bases. This CDR3 is built from 18 residues. Germline V gene lookup returns CDR1 SGHRS and CDR2 YFSETQ.

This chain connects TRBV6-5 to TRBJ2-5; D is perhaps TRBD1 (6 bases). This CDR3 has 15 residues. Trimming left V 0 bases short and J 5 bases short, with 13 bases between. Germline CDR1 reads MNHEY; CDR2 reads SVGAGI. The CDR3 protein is CASSYSTQGWETQYF. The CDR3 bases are TGTGCCAGCAGTTACTCGACCCAGGGGTGGGAGACCCAGTACTTC.

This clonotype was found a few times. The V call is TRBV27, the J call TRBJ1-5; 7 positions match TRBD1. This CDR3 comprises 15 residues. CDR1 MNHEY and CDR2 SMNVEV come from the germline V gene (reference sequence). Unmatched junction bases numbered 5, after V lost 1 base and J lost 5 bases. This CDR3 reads CASSLFQGGDQPQHF. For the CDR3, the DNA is TGTGCCAGCAGTTTATTCCAGGGGGGGGATCAGCCCCAGCATTTT.

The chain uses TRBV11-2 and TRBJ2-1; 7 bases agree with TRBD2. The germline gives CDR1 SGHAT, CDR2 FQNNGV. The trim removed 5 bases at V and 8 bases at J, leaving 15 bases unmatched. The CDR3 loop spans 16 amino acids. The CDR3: CASSASGTIDGDEQFF. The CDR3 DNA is TGTGCCAGCAGCGCATCCGGGACTATAGATGGCGATGAGCAGTTCTTC.

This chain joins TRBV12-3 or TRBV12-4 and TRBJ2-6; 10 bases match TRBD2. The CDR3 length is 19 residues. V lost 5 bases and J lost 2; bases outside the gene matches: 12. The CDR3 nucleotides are TGTGCCAGCAGTCTATGTCCTAGCGGGAGAATGGCTGGGGCCAACGTCCTGACTTTC. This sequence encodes CASSLCPSGRMAGANVLTF.

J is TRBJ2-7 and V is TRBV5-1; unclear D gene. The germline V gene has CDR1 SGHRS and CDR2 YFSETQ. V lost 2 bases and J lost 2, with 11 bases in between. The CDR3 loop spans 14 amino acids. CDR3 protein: CASSLGLPTYEQYF. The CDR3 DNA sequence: TGCGCCAGCAGCTTAGGGCTACCCACCTACGAGCAGTACTTC.

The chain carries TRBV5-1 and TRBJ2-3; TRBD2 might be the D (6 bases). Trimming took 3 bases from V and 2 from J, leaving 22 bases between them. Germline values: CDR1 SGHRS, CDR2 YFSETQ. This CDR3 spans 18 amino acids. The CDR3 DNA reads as TGCGCCAGCAGCTCCGATAGGAGGGACCCTTCAGTCACAGATACGCAGTATTTT. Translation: CASSSDRRDPSVTDTQYF.

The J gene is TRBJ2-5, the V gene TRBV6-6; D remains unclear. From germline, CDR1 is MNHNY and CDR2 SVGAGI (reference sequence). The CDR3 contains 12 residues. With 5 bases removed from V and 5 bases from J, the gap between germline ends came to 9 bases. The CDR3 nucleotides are TGTGCCAGCAGTATCGGACGGGAGACCCAGTACTTC. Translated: CASSIGRETQYF.

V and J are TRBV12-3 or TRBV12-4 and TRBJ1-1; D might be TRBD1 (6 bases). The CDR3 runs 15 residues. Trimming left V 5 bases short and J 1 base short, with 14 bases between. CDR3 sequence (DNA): TGTGCCAGCAGTCCCCCAGACAGGAGGAACACTGAAGCTTTCTTT. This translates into CASSPPDRRNTEAFF.

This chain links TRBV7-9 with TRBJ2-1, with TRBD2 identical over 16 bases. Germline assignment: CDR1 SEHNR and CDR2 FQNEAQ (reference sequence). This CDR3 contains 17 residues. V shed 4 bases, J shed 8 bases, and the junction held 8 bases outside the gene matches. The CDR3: CASSSGLAGGPGDEQFF. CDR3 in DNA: TGTGCCAGCAGCTCGGGACTAGCGGGAGGGCCTGGGGATGAGCAGTTCTTC.

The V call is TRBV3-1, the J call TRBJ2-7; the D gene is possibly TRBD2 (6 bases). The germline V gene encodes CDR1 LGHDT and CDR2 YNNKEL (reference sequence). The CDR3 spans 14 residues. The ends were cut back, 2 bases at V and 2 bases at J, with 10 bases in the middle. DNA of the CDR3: TGTGCCAGCAGCCAAAAGGGAGGCCCCTACGAGCAGTACTTC. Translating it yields CASSQKGGPYEQYF.

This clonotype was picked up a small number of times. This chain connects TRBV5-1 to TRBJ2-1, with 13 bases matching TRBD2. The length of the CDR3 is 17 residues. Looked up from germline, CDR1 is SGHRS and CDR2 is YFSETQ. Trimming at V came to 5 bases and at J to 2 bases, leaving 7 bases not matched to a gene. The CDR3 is CASRWTSGSPAYNEQFF. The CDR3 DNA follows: TGCGCCAGCAGGTGGACTAGCGGGAGCCCTGCCTACAATGAGCAGTTCTTC. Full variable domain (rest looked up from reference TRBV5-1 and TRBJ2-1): KAGVTQTPRYLIKTRGQQVTLSCSPISGHRSVSWYQQTPGQGLQFLFEYFSETQRNKGNFPGRFSGRQFSNSRSEMNVSTLELGDSALYLCASRWTSGSPAYNEQFFGPGTRLTVL.

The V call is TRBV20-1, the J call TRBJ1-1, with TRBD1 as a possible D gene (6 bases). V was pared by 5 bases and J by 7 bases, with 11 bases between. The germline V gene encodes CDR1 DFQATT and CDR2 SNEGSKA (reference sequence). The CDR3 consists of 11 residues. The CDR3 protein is CSAPGVIEAFF. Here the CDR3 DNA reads TGCAGTGCTCCAGGGGTAATTGAAGCTTTCTTT.

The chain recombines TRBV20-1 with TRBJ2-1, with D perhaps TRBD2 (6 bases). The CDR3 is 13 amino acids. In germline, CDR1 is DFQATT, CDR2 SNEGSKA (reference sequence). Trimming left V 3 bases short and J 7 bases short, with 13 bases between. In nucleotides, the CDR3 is TGCAGTGCTAGTGAGCTAGCGCTAAATGAGCAGTTCTTC. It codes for CSASELALNEQFF.

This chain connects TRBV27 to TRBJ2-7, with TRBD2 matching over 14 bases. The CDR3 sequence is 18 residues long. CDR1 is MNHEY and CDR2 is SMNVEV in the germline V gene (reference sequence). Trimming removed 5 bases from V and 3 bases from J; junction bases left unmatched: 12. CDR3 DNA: TGTGCCAGCAGTATGTCCCTTCCCGGGACTAGCGGGAGCTACGAGCAGTACTTC. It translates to CASSMSLPGTSGSYEQYF.

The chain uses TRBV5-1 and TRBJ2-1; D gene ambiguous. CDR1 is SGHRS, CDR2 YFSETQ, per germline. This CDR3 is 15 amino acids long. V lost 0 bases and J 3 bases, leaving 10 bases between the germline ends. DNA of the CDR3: TGCGCCAGCAGCTTGGGACTCGGAGTCTACAATGAGCAGTTCTTC. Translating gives CASSLGLGVYNEQFF. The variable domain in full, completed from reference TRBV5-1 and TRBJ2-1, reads KAGVTQTPRYLIKTRGQQVTLSCSPISGHRSVSWYQQTPGQGLQFLFEYFSETQRNKGNFPGRFSGRQFSNSRSEMNVSTLELGDSALYLCASSLGLGVYNEQFFGPGTRLTVL.

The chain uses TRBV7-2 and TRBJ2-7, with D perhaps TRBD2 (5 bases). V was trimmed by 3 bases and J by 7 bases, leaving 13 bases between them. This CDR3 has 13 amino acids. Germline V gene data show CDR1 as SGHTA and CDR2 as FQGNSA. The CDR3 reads CASSFNVGGEQYF. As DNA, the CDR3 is TGTGCCAGCAGCTTCAACGTGGGCGGGGAGCAGTACTTC.

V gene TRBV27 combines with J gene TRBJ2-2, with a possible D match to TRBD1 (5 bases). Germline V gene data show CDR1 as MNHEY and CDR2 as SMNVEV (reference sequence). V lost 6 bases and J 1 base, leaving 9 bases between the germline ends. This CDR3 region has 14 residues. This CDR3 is CASRLGQNTGELFF. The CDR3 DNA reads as TGTGCCAGCAGATTGGGGCAGAACACCGGGGAGCTGTTTTTT.

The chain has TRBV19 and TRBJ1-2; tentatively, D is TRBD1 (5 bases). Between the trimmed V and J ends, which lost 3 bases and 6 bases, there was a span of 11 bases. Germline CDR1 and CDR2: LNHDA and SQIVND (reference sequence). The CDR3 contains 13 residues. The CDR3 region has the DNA TGTGCCAGTAGTATCACCAGGGAACATGGCTACACCTTC. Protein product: CASSITREHGYTF.

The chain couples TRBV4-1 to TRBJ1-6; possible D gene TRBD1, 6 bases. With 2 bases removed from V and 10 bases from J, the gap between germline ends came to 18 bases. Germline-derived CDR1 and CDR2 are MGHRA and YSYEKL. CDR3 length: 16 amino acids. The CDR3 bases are TGCGCCAGCAGCCAACCACGCCAGGGGAGAGGCTCACCCCTCCACTTT. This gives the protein CASSQPRQGRGSPLHF.

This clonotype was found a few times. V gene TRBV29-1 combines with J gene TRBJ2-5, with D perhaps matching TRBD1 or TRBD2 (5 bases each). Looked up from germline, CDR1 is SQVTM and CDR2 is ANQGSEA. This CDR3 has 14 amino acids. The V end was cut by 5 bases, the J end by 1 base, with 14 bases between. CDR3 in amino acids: CSVREGASQETQYF. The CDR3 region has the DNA TGCAGCGTTCGGGAAGGGGCATCCCAAGAGACCCAGTACTTC. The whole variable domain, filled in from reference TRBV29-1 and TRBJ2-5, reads SAVISQKPSRDICQRGTSLTIQCQVDSQVTMMFWYRQQPGQSLTLIATANQGSEATYESGFVIDKFPISRPNLTFSTLTVSNMSPEDSSIYLCSVREGASQETQYFGPGTRLLVL.

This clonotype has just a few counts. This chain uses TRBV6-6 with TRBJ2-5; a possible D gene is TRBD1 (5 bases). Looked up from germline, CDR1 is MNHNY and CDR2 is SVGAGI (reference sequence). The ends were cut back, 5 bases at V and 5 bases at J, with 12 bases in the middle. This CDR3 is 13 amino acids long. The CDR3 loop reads CASSPRVAETQYF. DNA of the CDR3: TGTGCCAGCAGTCCCAGGGTAGCTGAGACCCAGTACTTC.